This entry lists 9 T cell receptor beta chains sequenced from one sample in a study of cytomegalovirus exposure and HLA in healthy donors. In the PCR, 60 Vbeta and 13 Jbeta primers were used. Generated by immunoSEQ multiplex PCR, the TCRdb table keeps only in-frame clones and is missing some. The repertoire holds over 150,000 clones, with about 82% as singletons. Sequenced: PBMCs. These receptors all stem from a male donor in good health and CMV-seronegative.

This clone was observed a single time. The CDR3 DNA reads TGTGCCAGCAGCTTAGGTTCCAGGGCCGGTGAGCAGTTCTTC. The encoded protein is CASSLGSRAGEQFF. This chain connects TRBV11-2 to TRBJ2-1; D perhaps matches TRBD1 (5 bases). CDR3 size: 14 residues. CDR1 and CDR2 (germline): SGHAT, FQNNGV. V was cut by 1 base and J by 9 bases, with 13 bases left in between. Full variable domain (outside the CDR3, taken from reference TRBV11-2 and TRBJ2-1): EAGVAQSPRYKIIEKRQSVAFWCNPISGHATLYWYQQILGQGPKLLIQFQNNGVVDDSQLPKDRFSAERLKGVDSTLKIQPAKLEDSAVYLCASSLGSRAGEQFFGPGTRLTVL.

V gene TRBV5-6 combines with J gene TRBJ2-1, with D perhaps TRBD1 (5 bases). The V and J ends lost 4 bases and 2 bases respectively, with 16 bases between them. The CDR3 length is 16 residues. Germline V gene data show CDR1 as SGHDT and CDR2 as YYEEEE. CDR3 sequence reads: CASSNPSTETYNEQFF. The CDR3 DNA is TGTGCCAGCAGCAACCCCTCGACAGAGACCTACAATGAGCAGTTCTTC.

V is TRBV28 and J is TRBJ2-1; the D is unclear. This CDR3 comprises 14 residues. Germline assignment: CDR1 MDHEN and CDR2 SYDVKM. Trimming took off 2 bases at V and 10 bases at J, with 15 bases between the two ends. For the CDR3, the DNA is TGTGCCAGCAGTTTACTCGCGGCTCTGAGCGAGCAGTTCTTC. Encoded protein: CASSLLAALSEQFF.

This clone was seen more than once but under ten times. The rearrangement joins TRBV7-2 to TRBJ1-2; 9 nucleotides match TRBD1. CDR3 length equals 16 residues. Germline CDR1 SGHTA, CDR2 FQGNSA. With 5 bases clipped from V and 7 bases from J, the junction kept 14 bases outside the gene matches. In nucleotides, the CDR3 is TGTGCCAGCAGCGTCCGGGACCGGGACAGGGAAGGTGGCTACACCTTC. It is translated as CASSVRDRDREGGYTF.

The V call is TRBV30, the J call TRBJ2-3, with TRBD2 identical over 13 bases. Unmatched junction bases numbered 5, after V lost 6 bases and J lost 5 bases. The CDR3 is 14 amino acids. The germline V gene has CDR1 GTSNPN and CDR2 SVGIG (reference sequence). In DNA, the CDR3 is TGTGCCTGTACTAGCGGGGGGGCCGAAGATACGCAGTATTTT. Protein: CACTSGGAEDTQYF.

The rearrangement joins TRBV27 to TRBJ1-3; D might be TRBD1 (6 bases). Germline V gene data show CDR1 as MNHEY and CDR2 as SMNVEV (reference sequence). V lost 0 bases and J lost 4, with 16 bases in between. The length of the CDR3 is 17 residues. The DNA of the CDR3 is TGTGCCAGCAGTTTATCCCAGGGGAGGGAAACAGGAAACACCATATATTTT. Residues: CASSLSQGRETGNTIYF.

This chain uses TRBV7-3 with TRBJ2-2; D is perhaps TRBD2 (6 bases). Looked up from germline, CDR1 is SGHTA and CDR2 is FQGTGA. This CDR3 has 16 amino acids. The germline V and J ends were trimmed by 6 bases and 0 bases, with 14 bases remaining between them. The CDR3 region has the DNA TGTGCCAGCAGGGATCTTGGGAGGTCGAACACCGGGGAGCTGTTTTTT. This sequence encodes CASRDLGRSNTGELFF.

A single count supports this clone. V gene TRBV7-9 combines with J gene TRBJ1-2; D might be TRBD1 (6 bases). The CDR3 has 14 amino acids. The germline gives CDR1 SEHNR, CDR2 FQNEAQ (reference sequence). The V end was cut by 5 bases, the J end by 4 bases, with 14 bases between. For the CDR3, the DNA is TGTGCCAGCAGCCAAAACAGGGAAGGCTATGGCTACACCTTC. Its translation is CASSQNREGYGYTF.

The chain has TRBV7-9 and TRBJ2-3, with TRBD1 identical over 8 bases. CDR3 size: 18 residues. Germline CDR1 and CDR2: SEHNR and FQNEAQ (reference sequence). The V gene end was trimmed by 4 bases and the J gene end by 6 bases; junction bases not matched to a gene: 18. The CDR3 region has the DNA TGTGCCAGCAGCTCAAGGACTCTGGGGGGACAGGACCCCGATACGCAGTATTTT. Its protein product is CASSSRTLGGQDPDTQYF.